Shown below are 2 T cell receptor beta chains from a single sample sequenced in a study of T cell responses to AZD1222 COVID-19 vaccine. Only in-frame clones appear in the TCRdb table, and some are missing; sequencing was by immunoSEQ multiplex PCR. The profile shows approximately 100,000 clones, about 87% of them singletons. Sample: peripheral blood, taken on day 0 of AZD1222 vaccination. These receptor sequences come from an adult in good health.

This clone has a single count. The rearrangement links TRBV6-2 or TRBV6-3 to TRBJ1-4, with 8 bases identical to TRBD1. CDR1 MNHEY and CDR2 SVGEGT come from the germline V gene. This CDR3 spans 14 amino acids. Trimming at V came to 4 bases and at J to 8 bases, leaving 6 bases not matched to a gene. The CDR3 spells CASSSIRQGEKLFF. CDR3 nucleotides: TGTGCCAGCAGTTCGATCAGACAGGGGGAAAAACTGTTTTTT.

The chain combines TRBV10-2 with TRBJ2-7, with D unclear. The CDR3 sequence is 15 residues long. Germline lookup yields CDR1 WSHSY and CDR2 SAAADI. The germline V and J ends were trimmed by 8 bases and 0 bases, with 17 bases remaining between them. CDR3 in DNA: TGCGCCAGCCATAGTAGACCGGCTAGCTCCTACGAGCAGTACTTC. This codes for CASHSRPASSYEQYF.